This T cell receptor (beta chain) was sequenced for a study of blood T cell repertoires in COVID-19. The overall study: The study drew acute and convalescent COVID-19 samples from the United States, Italy and Spain. The analysed material was cDNA or gDNA that came from T cells, B-cell-depleted T cells, or PBMCs.

As originally analysed: Cell counts per sample came from amplifying reference gene primers. Produced via immunoSEQ multiplex PCR; TCRdb's table is partial and in-frame only. V and J calls and clone size are given by that table; D and trimming were obtained from the DNA. The sample includes around 220,000 clones, 75% to 90% of them seen just once. Germline lookup yields CDR1 MNHEY and CDR2 SVGAGI. J lost 5 bases, V lost 2 bases, and 8 bases had no gene match. The CDR3 extends over 15 amino acids. The clonotype was recovered from a human donor in a cohort sampled during active COVID-19. Sequencing was carried out using peripheral blood. The chain couples TRBV6-5 to TRBJ1-2, with 7 bases that match TRBD1. The CDR3 here is CASSYEVRGRYGYTF. The CDR3 nucleotides are TGTGCCAGCAGTTACGAGGTCAGGGGGAGGTATGGCTACACCTTC.